Listed below are T cell receptor beta chains from one sample, sequenced in a study of blood T cell repertoires in COVID-19. TCRdb's table, derived via immunoSEQ multiplex PCR, lists solely in-frame clones and lacks some. The table shows fewer than 200,000 clones, with roughly 91% occurring only once. The sample was peripheral blood. The source of these receptors is a man in his forties with active or convalescent COVID-19. Each CDR3 is given with its conserved first and last residue. A D gene is named only where the DNA matches it firmly. The size field is filled for only some rows; it gives once, few, many or a size class.

v_call	j_call	clone_size	d_call	cdr3_nt	cdr3_aa
TRBV7-6	TRBJ2-1	-	TRBD2	TGTGCCAGCAGCCGATTAGCGGGAGTTTCGAATGAGCAGTTCTTC	CASSRLAGVSNEQFF
TRBV6-5	TRBJ2-3	-	TRBD2	TGTGCCAGCAGTTACGAGACGGGAGGGACCACAGATACGCAGTATTTT	CASSYETGGTTDTQYF
TRBV28	TRBJ1-4	-	-	TGTGCCAGCGGCCTACAGGGCACAGACGAAAAACTGTTTTTT	CASGLQGTDEKLFF
TRBV3-1/TRBV3-2	TRBJ2-1	-	TRBD2	TGTGCCAGCAGCCAAGTCTCGGCGGGAGTGGGCGAGCAGTTCTTC	CASSQVSAGVGEQFF
TRBV7-9	TRBJ2-5	-	TRBD1	TGTGCCAGCAGCTTGCGACAGGGACGGGAGACCCAGTACTTC	CASSLRQGRETQYF
TRBV18	TRBJ1-2	few	-	TGTGCCAGCTCACCATCAACAGATAACTATGGCTACACCTTC	CASSPSTDNYGYTF
TRBV25-1	TRBJ1-1	-	-	TGTGCCAGCAGTGAATACTTGAACACTGAAGCTTTCTTT	CASSEYLNTEAFF
TRBV6-1	TRBJ2-7	-	TRBD2	TGTGCCAGCAGTGAATTAGAGGCGGCTAGCGGGAACTACGAGCAGTACTTC	CASSELEAASGNYEQYF
TRBV24-1	TRBJ2-1	-	TRBD2	TGTGCCACCAGTGATCCTAGCGGGAGAAGCTCCTACAATGAGCAGTTCTTC	CATSDPSGRSSYNEQFF
TRBV11-3	TRBJ1-4	-	-	TGTGCCAGCAGCTTGCTCGGCCGGGCTAATGAAAAACTGTTTTTT	CASSLLGRANEKLFF
TRBV14	TRBJ1-1	-	-	TGTGCCAGCAGCCACACGAGGACTGAAGCTTTCTTT	CASSHTRTEAFF
TRBV11-3	TRBJ2-1	-	TRBD2	TGTGCCAGCAGCCCAGGGACTAGCGGTCCGAGCTCCTACAATGAGCAGTTCTTC	CASSPGTSGPSSYNEQFF
TRBV28	TRBJ1-2	-	-	TGTGCCAGCAGTTTGGCGGGGAACTATGGCTACACCTTC	CASSLAGNYGYTF
TRBV6-5	TRBJ2-2	-	-	TGTGCCAGCACCCGGGGATTCAAGGACACCGGGGAGCTGTTTTTT	CASTRGFKDTGELFF
TRBV10-3	TRBJ1-4	few	TRBD1	TGTGCCATCAGTATGGGACAGTATGAAAAACTGTTTTTT	CAISMGQYEKLFF
TRBV7-2	TRBJ1-1	many	-	TGTGCCAGCAGGGGCCAGGGGAGAGTAAATAGGAACACTGAAGCTTTCTTT	CASRGQGRVNRNTEAFF
TRBV18	TRBJ1-3	-	-	TGTGCCAGCTCCCTCGGGTACTCTGGAAACACCATATATTTT	CASSLGYSGNTIYF
TRBV6-1	TRBJ1-5	-	-	TGTGCCAGCAGTGAAACAGCAGGGGAGCAGCCCCAGCATTTT	CASSETAGEQPQHF
TRBV7-9	TRBJ1-4	-	-	TGTGCCAGGGCGGGGGATAATGAAAAACTGTTTTTT	CARAGDNEKLFF
TRBV5-1	TRBJ1-1	-	TRBD1	TGCGCCAGCAGTCGAGGGGGCGGTGCGGACACTGAAGCTTTCTTT	CASSRGGGADTEAFF
TRBV19	TRBJ2-1	few	TRBD2	TGTGCCAGTAGTGCAACCGGGACTAACAATGAGCAGTTCTTC	CASSATGTNNEQFF
TRBV28	TRBJ1-5	-	TRBD1	TGTGCCAGCAGTTTAGGACAGGGGAATCAGCCCCAGCATTTT	CASSLGQGNQPQHF
TRBV6-5	TRBJ1-1	-	TRBD1	TGTGCCAGCAGTACACCGGGACAGGTCACTGAAGCTTTCTTT	CASSTPGQVTEAFF
TRBV11-3	TRBJ2-1	-	TRBD2	TGTGCCAGCAGCCCACCGGGACTAGCGGGGGGGAACAATGAGCAGTTCTTC	CASSPPGLAGGNNEQFF
TRBV19	TRBJ1-5	-	TRBD1	TGTGCCAGCCGGCAGGGGGCGTATGTCAATCAGCCCCAGCATTTT	CASRQGAYVNQPQHF
TRBV9	TRBJ1-4	-	-	TGTGCCAGCAGCGTAGGGGGCCCTGAAAAACTGTTTTTT	CASSVGGPEKLFF
TRBV10-3	TRBJ1-5	once	TRBD1	TGTGCCATCAGTGAGTCGTCGGCAGGGGGGAAACAGCCCCAGCATTTT	CAISESSAGGKQPQHF